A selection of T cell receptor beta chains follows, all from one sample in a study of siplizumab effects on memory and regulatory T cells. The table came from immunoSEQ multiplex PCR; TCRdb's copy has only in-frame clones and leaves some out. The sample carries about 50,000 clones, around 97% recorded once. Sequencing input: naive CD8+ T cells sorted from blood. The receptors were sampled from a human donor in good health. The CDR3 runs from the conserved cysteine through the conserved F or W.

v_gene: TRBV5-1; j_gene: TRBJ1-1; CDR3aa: CASSLEGSYYQAFF
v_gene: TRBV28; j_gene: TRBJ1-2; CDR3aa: CASSLAADSNYGYTF
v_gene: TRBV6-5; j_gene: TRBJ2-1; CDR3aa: CASSYGQGAFNEQFF
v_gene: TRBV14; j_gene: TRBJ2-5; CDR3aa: CASSQNPKTAGVETQYF
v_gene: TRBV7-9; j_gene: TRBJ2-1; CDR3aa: CASRDGTDNEQFF
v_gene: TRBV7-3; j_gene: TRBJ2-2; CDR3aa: CASSLPGAGTGELFF
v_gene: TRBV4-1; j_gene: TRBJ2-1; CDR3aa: CASSQDGLSNEQFF
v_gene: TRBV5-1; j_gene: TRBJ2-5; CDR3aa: CASSLAGTQYF
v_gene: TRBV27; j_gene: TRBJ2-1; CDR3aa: CASSLISAGGPHNEQFF
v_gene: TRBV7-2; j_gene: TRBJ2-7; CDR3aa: CASSLLTGGEQYF
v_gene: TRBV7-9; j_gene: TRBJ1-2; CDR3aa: CASSLSHRGRGDGYTF
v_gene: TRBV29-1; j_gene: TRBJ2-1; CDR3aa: CSVGPSGRSGEQFF
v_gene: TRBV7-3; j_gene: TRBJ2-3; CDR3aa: CASSFLARTDTQYF
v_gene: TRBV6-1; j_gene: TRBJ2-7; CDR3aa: CASVAQGFYEQYF
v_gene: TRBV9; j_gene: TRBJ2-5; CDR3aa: CASSAGHIFEETQYF
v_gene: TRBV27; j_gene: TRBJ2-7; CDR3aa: CASSLGTGIDEQYF
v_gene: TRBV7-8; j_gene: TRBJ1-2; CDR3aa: CASSLEDRGYGYTF
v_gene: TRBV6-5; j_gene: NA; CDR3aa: CASSYSWQGYSYEQYF
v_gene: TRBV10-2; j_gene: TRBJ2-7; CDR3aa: CASSPEPYEQYF
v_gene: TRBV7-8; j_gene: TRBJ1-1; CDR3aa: CASSLSDRNTEAFF
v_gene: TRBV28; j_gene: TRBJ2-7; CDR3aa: CASSSLGVSYEQYF
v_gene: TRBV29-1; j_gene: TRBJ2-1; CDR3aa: CSVRVMGYNEQFF
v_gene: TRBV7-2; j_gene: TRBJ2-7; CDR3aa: CASSLGTGVYEQYF
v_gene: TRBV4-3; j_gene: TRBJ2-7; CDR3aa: CASSPGLSYEQYF
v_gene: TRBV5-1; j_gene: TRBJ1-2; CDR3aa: CASSSEIDYGYTF
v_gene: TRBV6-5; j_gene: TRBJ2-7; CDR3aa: CASRTGGSYEQYF
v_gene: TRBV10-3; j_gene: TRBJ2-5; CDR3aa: CAIRVGTGGYQETQYF
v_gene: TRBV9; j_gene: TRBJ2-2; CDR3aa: CASSLGGRGNTGELFF
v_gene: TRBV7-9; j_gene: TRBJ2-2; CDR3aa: CASSTTIKELAANTGELFF
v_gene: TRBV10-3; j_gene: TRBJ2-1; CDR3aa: CAITGQGAGDEQFF
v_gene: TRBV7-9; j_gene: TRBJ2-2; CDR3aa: CASTYQGDIQSGELFF
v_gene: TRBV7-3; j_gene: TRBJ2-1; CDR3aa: CASSFPGAAEQFF
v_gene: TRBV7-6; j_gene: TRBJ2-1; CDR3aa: CASSLLLAGVGNEQFF
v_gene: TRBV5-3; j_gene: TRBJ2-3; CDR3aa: CARSFWGPGTLTDTQYF
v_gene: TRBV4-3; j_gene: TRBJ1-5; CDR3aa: CASSQDRMEGAGQPQHF
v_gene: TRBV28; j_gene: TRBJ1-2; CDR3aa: CASSLGLNYGYTF
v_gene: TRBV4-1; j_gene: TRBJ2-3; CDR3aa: CASSQREGTDTQYF
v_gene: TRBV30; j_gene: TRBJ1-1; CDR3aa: CAWSTGIWTEAFF